These T cell receptor beta chains were read from a single sample in a study of radiotherapy plus CTLA-4 blockade in lung cancer. Libraries were prepared by immunoSEQ multiplex PCR; TCRdb keeps only in-frame clonotypes and omits some of them. In the table there are 50,000 to 65,000 clones, 77% of which are singletons. The material sequenced was peripheral blood, taken from a patient treated with radiotherapy plus ipilimumab. Receptors originate from a human donor with non-small cell lung cancer whose response to radiotherapy plus ipilimumab could not be evaluated. Each CDR3 is given with its conserved first and last residue. A D gene is named only where the DNA matches it firmly. Where a row states a size, it is once, few, many or the class of an expanded clone; other rows omit it.

>TRBV4-2|once|.|TRBJ2-1|16
CASSPNAPSSYNEQFF
TGTGCCAGCAGCCCTAACGCCCCGAGCTCCTACAATGAGCAGTTCTTC
>TRBV30|.|.|TRBJ2-3|15
CAWSVDWGGRGTQYF
TGTGCTTGGAGTGTAGATTGGGGCGGTAGGGGTACGCAGTATTTT
>TRBV6-1|.|TRBD2|TRBJ2-7|15
CASRPGSGGVYEQYF
TGTGCCAGCAGGCCAGGAAGCGGGGGGGTGTACGAGCAGTACTTC
>TRBV11-3|.|.|TRBJ2-3|13
CASSLSGWDTQYF
TGTGCCAGCAGCTTATCGGGGTGGGATACGCAGTATTTT
>TRBV7-6|once|.|TRBJ2-2|15
CASSLETGRSGELFF
TGTGCCAGCAGCTTAGAGACAGGGAGGTCCGGGGAGCTGTTTTTT
>TRBV28|medium-sized|.|TRBJ1-2|17
CASSLSSPTRQNYGYTF
TGTGCCAGCAGTTTATCCTCCCCTACGCGACAGAACTATGGCTACACCTTC
>TRBV2|.|TRBD2|TRBJ2-7|15
CASSPGLAGVYEQYF
TGTGCCAGCAGCCCTGGACTAGCGGGGGTTTACGAGCAGTACTTC
>TRBV19|.|TRBD1|TRBJ1-5|14
CASTGDRGNQPQHF
TGTGCCAGTACAGGGGACAGGGGTAATCAGCCCCAGCATTTT
>TRBV19|few|.|TRBJ1-3|18
CASSGGPASTSSGNTIYF
TGTGCCAGTAGTGGAGGTCCGGCATCAACGAGCTCTGGAAACACCATATATTTT
>TRBV5-6|.|.|TRBJ1-5|14
CASSFTGNNQPQHF
TGTGCCAGCAGCTTTACCGGGAACAATCAGCCCCAGCATTTT
>TRBV30|few|TRBD1|TRBJ2-6|15
CAWSTGGSGANVLTF
TGTGCCTGGAGCACAGGGGGATCTGGGGCCAACGTCCTGACTTTC
>TRBV19|few|.|TRBJ2-5|14
CASSIGLVRETQYF
TGTGCCAGTAGTATAGGACTAGTCAGAGAGACCCAGTACTTC
>TRBV4-2|once|.|TRBJ1-5|16
CASSLGAGVANQPQHF
TGTGCCAGCAGCCTAGGGGCGGGGGTGGCAAATCAGCCCCAGCATTTT
>TRBV7-6|.|.|TRBJ2-7|16
CASSLILGLPWNEQYF
TGTGCCAGCAGCTTAATTCTGGGACTCCCTTGGAACGAGCAGTACTTC
>TRBV19|.|.|TRBJ1-1|14
CASRPGLDWTEAFF
TGTGCCAGTAGGCCAGGGCTCGATTGGACTGAAGCTTTCTTT
>TRBV7-9|.|.|TRBJ2-2|13
CASSLTVTGELFF
TGTGCCAGCAGCCTTACTGTCACCGGGGAGCTGTTTTTT
>TRBV4-2|.|.|TRBJ1-4|15
CASSQASPLGEKLFF
TGTGCCAGCAGCCAAGCATCCCCTCTCGGGGAAAAACTGTTTTTT
>TRBV6-5|.|TRBD2|TRBJ2-2|15
CASSYAGGNTGELFF
TGTGCCAGCAGTTACGCGGGGGGCAATACCGGGGAGCTGTTTTTT
>TRBV19|.|TRBD1|TRBJ1-5|15
CASSPMDRGNQPQHF
TGTGCCAGTAGCCCAATGGACAGGGGTAATCAGCCCCAGCATTTT
>TRBV5-1|few|.|TRBJ2-6|17
CASSLGHRSVGANVLTF
TGCGCCAGCAGCTTAGGACACCGCTCAGTGGGGGCCAACGTCCTGACTTTC
>TRBV28|.|.|TRBJ2-5|14
CAIKRKQGIETQYF
TGTGCCATCAAAAGGAAACAGGGAATAGAGACCCAGTACTTC
>TRBV27|.|.|TRBJ2-1|13
CASSPYSYNEQFF
TGTGCCAGCAGCCCTTACTCCTACAATGAGCAGTTCTTC
>TRBV7-2|.|TRBD1|TRBJ1-1|15
CASSLGPRTGGSAFF
TGTGCCAGCAGCTTAGGGCCTCGGACAGGGGGCTCAGCTTTCTTT
>TRBV7-2|.|.|TRBJ1-2|14
CASSLVRQGSGYTF
TGTGCCAGCAGCTTAGTGCGCCAGGGTAGTGGCTACACCTTC